Detailed here is one TCR beta chain. Its antigen is still unknown. The study drew its donors from healthy HIV-negative adults without recent acute infections or vaccinations. Assay used: immunoSEQ multiplex PCR; TCRdb lists only in-frame clones, some missing. This sample has 1,500,000 or so clones, with just under 99% found just once. This entry is derived from a study of shared clonotypes between healthy human individuals. General observations from the study: Tissue TCR repertoires likely differ from these blood-only repertoires. Among non-shared clonotypes, generation probabilities were lower than among those shared by all four donors. Since donors were few, the genetic and exposure-history diversity represented was limited.

V was cut by 4 bases and J by 3 bases, with 14 bases left in between. This CDR3 is 15 amino acids long. Per germline, CDR1 KGHSH and CDR2 LQKENI. The genes are TRBV18 and TRBJ2-3; D is unclear. The receptor comes from a young man in good health. The material sequenced was naive CD4+ T cells sorted from blood. Subset meaning: CD45RA+ positively selected. CDR3 sequence (DNA): TGTGCCAGCTCACTCCCAACGGGCTCAACAGATACGCAGTATTTT. Amino acids: CASSLPTGSTDTQYF. Full variable domain (outside the CDR3, taken from reference TRBV18 and TRBJ2-3): NAGVMQNPRHLVRRRGQEARLRCSPMKGHSHVYWYRQLPEEGLKFMVYLQKENIIDESGMPKERFSAEFPKEGPSILRIQQVVRGDSAAYFCASSLPTGSTDTQYFGPGTRLTVL.